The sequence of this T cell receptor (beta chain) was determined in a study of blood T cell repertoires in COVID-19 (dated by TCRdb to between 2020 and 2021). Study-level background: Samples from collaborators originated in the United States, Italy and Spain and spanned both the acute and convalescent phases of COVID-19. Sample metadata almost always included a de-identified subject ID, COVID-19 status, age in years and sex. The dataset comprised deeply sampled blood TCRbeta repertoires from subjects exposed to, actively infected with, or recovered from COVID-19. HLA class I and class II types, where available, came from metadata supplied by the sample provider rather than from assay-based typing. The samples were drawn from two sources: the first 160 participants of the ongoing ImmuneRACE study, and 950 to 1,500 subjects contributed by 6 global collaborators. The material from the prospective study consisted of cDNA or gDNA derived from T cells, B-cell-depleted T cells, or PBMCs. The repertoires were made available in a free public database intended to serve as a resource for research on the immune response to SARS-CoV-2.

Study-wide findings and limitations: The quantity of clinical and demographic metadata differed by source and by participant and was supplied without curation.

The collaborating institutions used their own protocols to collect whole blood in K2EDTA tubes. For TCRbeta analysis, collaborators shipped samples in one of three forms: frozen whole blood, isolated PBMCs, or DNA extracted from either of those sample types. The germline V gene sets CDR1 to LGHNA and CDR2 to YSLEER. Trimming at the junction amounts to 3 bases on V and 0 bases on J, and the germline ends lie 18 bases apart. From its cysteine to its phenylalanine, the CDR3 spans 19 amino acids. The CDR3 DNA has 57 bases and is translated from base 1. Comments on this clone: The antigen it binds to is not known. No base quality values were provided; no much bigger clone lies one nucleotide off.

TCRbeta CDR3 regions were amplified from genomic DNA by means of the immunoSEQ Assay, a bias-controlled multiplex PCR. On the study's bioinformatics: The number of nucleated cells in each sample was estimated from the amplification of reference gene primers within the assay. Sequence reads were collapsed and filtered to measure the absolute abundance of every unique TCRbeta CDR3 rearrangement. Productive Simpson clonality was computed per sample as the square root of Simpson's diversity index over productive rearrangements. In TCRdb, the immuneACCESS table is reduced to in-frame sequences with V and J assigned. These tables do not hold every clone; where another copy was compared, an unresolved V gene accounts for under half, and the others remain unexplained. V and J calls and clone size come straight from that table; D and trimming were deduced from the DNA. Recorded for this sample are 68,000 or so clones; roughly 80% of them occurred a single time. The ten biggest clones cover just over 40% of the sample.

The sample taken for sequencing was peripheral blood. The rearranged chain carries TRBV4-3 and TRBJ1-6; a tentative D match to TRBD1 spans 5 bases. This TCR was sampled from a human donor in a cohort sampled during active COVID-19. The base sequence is TGCGCCAGCAGCCAGTCGACAGCGCTAAAGAGCTCCTATAATTCACCCCTCCACTTT. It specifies CASSQSTALKSSYNSPLHF.